This T cell receptor beta chain is from a study of human T cells and chemical hapten exposure (dated by TCRdb to the early 2020s). In terms of the full investigation: For sensitization, 2% DPC in acetone was applied to a roughly 2 cm by roughly 2 cm area of upper inner arm skin. Throughout the study period of 20 to 25 weeks, patients also received therapeutic DPC doses to the scalp every week. Patch testing was done on the upper back using Finn chambers containing 0.01% DPC, and results were scored after 6 days according to International Contact Dermatitis Research Group standards. The mostly female patient cohort included alopecia areata with under or over 50% scalp involvement, alopecia totalis and alopecia universalis. Libraries were pooled for sequencing, and per-sample TCR yields varied mainly because of small differences in library volumes within the pool. The study tracked peripheral blood TCR repertoire changes in vivo during primary and secondary sensitization to the hapten diphenylcyclopropenone (DPC) in alopecia patients. Patient blood was sampled pre-sensitization (week 0) and at 2, 6 and about 24 weeks after DPC sensitization. Blood for TCR sequencing was provided by twenty-nine alopecia patients at one to four time points (pre-sensitization, 2, 6 and 24 weeks).

Per the publication, the time point label means: patch test 1, 2 weeks after DPC sensitization. The label giving this sample's treatment or condition can be read as: therapeutic diphenylcyclopropenone sensitization with weekly scalp DPC. At each patch-test visit, blood was drawn before the patch test was applied. Eligible patients were aged 18 to 70, diagnosed with alopecia, deemed suitable for DPC therapy, and excluded if pregnant. Total RNA was isolated from unfractionated whole blood collected in Tempus Blood RNA tubes. Library generation was performed with RACE. Instrument used: NextSeq 500. During library preparation, unique molecular identifiers were attached to individual cDNA molecules so that TCRs could be counted quantitatively and reproducibly. Both TCR alpha and TCR beta chains were sequenced from each blood RNA sample. Per the source publication's procedure: A median of roughly 99,000 TCRs per sample was observed, with a range of roughly 20,000 to 700,000. The Decombinator software suite was used to annotate the V, J and CDR3 of the TCR reads. For the PS versus PT1 abundance plots, all samples were subsampled to the same number of TCRs (28,000). TCRs were defined as expanded if absent before sensitization and observed at least eight times at the 2-week time point. The public reads were reanalyzed by TCRdb: fastp trimming at Q25, MiXCR alignment, in-frame beta chains only. Here each entry gathers all rows of one CDR3 protein and keeps the most common genes and DNA. The V and J calls follow TCRdb's processing rather than the paper's. Recorded for this sample are some 180,000 distinct CDR3 sequences; around 20% of them occurred a single time. Over 6.5% of the sample rests with the top ten.

Results the study describes overall, beyond this receptor: Patch test score was positively correlated with the number of PT1 expanded TCRs, with significance at thresholds 8, 16 and 32 but not at 4. DPC sensitization did not change how many TCRs were above 1 in 1000 frequency, and no evidence was found of alterations in global repertoire structure. Expanded TCRs formed significantly more large CDR3 similarity clusters than pre-sensitization or healthy control sets, consistent with antigen-driven responses. Because every patient had alopecia, a presumed autoimmune disease, the patients' immune response might differ from that of healthy individuals. After repeated subsampling, changes were observed in the strength of the expansion versus patch-test correlation and in the threshold at which the correlation became significant.

As regards this clonotype: Its antigen target is currently unknown. Per-base quality was not reported, and no clone a single base away is much larger than it.

CDR1 and CDR2, looked up from the germline V gene (reference sequence), are DFQATT and SNEGSKA. V sheds 0 bases and J sheds 4 bases, leaving 7 bases between their ends. The CDR3 contains 13 residues, cysteine and phenylalanine counted. Just the 39-base CDR3 DNA is kept, in frame starting at base 1. The sequence was obtained from a woman between 50 and 59 years old with alopecia areata. Some clones in this sample may be carry-over from other donors' samples. Recombination joined TRBV20-1 with TRBJ2-1, with the D segment identity uncertain. This specimen was whole blood, taken in connection with sensitization to the hapten diphenylcyclopropenone (DPC). At the DNA level, the sequence is TGCAGTGCTAGAGATCTTAGTTACAATGAGCAGTTCTTC. Translated, this gives CSARDLSYNEQFF.